These 13 T cell receptor beta chains were all obtained from the same sample, sequenced in a study of molecular identifiers for immune sequencing clone quantification. TCRdb re-analysed the PCR reads in MiXCR, keeping a single row per CDR3 protein. The sample includes 15,000 to 20,000 distinct CDR3 sequences, over 20% of them seen just once. Specimen: naive CD8+ T cells from blood, with Jurkat cell RNA spiked in. The subset denotes: FACS-sorted CD8+CD4-CCR7+CD45RA+ naive T cells. Receptors were obtained from a human donor in good health. Some libraries in this study had Jurkat cell RNA spiked in.

This clonotype was seen many times. The rearrangement links TRBV12-3 or TRBV12-4 to TRBJ1-4; D gene unclear. This CDR3 spans 14 amino acids. V was cut by 3 bases and J by 4 bases, with 9 bases left in between. The CDR3 DNA follows: TGTGCCAGCAGTTTGGCCAGCTTTAATGAAAAACTGTTTTTT. Its translation is CASSLASFNEKLFF.

There are many counts of this clonotype. This chain connects TRBV19 to TRBJ1-1, with D unclear. This CDR3 is 12 amino acids long. Deletions cut 7 bases from V and 6 bases from J, with 12 bases between. CDR1 is LNHDA and CDR2 is SQIVND in the germline V gene (reference sequence). The CDR3 region has the DNA TGTGCCAGTATTTGGGGAGCCTCTGAAGCTTTCTTT. The encoded protein is CASIWGASEAFF.

This chain connects TRBV12-3 or TRBV12-4 to TRBJ2-1; D remains unclear. The ends were cut back, 2 bases at V and 2 bases at J, with 13 bases in the middle. The CDR3 has 16 amino acids. The CDR3 protein is CASSLFPGPPYNEQFF. The CDR3 coding sequence is TGTGCCAGCAGTTTATTCCCGGGCCCGCCCTACAATGAGCAGTTCTTC.

With regard to this clonotype: A read error may be the cause here, since a much bigger clone is one base away. The chain uses TRBV12-3 or TRBV12-4 and TRBJ2-5, with TRBD1 as a possible D gene (5 bases). This CDR3 has 13 residues. The CDR3 nucleotides are TGTGCCGGCAGTCGACAGTTCCAAGAGACCCAGTACTTC. Protein product: CAGSRQFQETQYF.

This clonotype was observed many times. The CDR3 is CASSELAWETQYF. In DNA form, the CDR3 reads TGTGCCAGCAGTGAATTGGCTTGGGAGACCCAGTACTTC. The chain links TRBV2 to TRBJ2-5, with unresolved D. This CDR3 is built from 13 residues. Trimming shortened V by 2 bases and J by 5 bases, and 9 bases separated the two germline ends. From germline, CDR1 is SNHLY and CDR2 FYNNEI. The whole variable domain, remainder taken from reference TRBV2 and TRBJ2-5, is EPEVTQTPSHQVTQMGQEVILRCVPISNHLYFYWYRQILGQKVEFLVSFYNNEISEKSEIFDDQFSVERPDGSNFTLKIRSTKLEDSAMYFCASSELAWETQYFGPGTRLLVL.

This clonotype was seen repeatedly, ten times or more. The rearrangement joins TRBV15 to TRBJ2-7; a weak D match, TRBD2 (5 bases). V shed 10 bases and J shed 0 bases, with 13 bases lying between them. The CDR3 covers 13 residues. The germline V gene has CDR1 LNHNV and CDR2 YYDKDF (reference sequence). The CDR3 nucleotides are TGTGCCAGCCGGGATTGGGACTCCTACGAGCAGTACTTC. Its translation is CASRDWDSYEQYF. The full variable domain, with the rest looked up from reference TRBV15 and TRBJ2-7, is DAMVIQNPRYQVTQFGKPVTLSCSQTLNHNVMYWYQQKSSQAPKLLFHYYDKDFNNEADTPDNFQSRRPNTSFCFLDIRSPGLGDTAMYLCASRDWDSYEQYFGPGTRLTVT.

This clonotype was counted many times. The rearrangement uses TRBV11-2 and TRBJ1-1, with D hard to call. Trimming removed 4 bases at V and 4 bases at J, with 7 bases between. The CDR3 is 12 amino acids. CDR1 and CDR2 from the germline V gene are SGHAT and FQNNGV. The CDR3 sequence: CASSSTGTEAFF. The CDR3 bases are TGTGCCAGCAGCTCCACGGGCACTGAAGCTTTCTTT. The variable domain in full, completed from reference TRBV11-2 and TRBJ1-1, reads EAGVAQSPRYKIIEKRQSVAFWCNPISGHATLYWYQQILGQGPKLLIQFQNNGVVDDSQLPKDRFSAERLKGVDSTLKIQPAKLEDSAVYLCASSSTGTEAFFGQGTRLTVV.

This clonotype has more than one count but fewer than ten. The chain couples TRBV7-6 to TRBJ1-1; no definite D call. V lost 5 bases and J 1 base, leaving 8 bases between the germline ends. There are 13 residues in the CDR3. Germline CDR1 is SGHVS and CDR2 is FNYEAQ. CDR3 sequence: CASSQETNTEAFF. CDR3 bases: TGTGCCAGCAGCCAAGAGACGAACACTGAAGCTTTCTTT.

In the case of this clonotype: A much larger clone lies one base from this, so it may be a read error. This chain connects TRBV6-2 or TRBV6-3 to TRBJ2-7; D not resolved. This CDR3 contains 11 residues. CDR1 and CDR2 (germline): MNHEY, SVGEGT. The CDR3 loop reads CASSVSYEQHF. The CDR3 DNA sequence: TGTGCCAGCAGTGTCAGTTACGAGCAGCACTTC.

This clonotype was observed many times. V and J are TRBV4-1 and TRBJ2-5; TRBD1 matches at 8 bases. J lost 1 base, V lost 3 bases, and 4 bases had no gene match. Germline CDR1 reads MGHRA; CDR2 reads YSYEKL. This CDR3 has 15 amino acids. This chain's CDR3 is CASSHLQGVQETQYF. The CDR3 coding sequence is TGCGCCAGCAGCCACCTACAGGGGGTCCAAGAGACCCAGTACTTC.

This clonotype has a count of ten or more. The chain uses TRBV28 and TRBJ1-2; D gene unclear. Germline loops: CDR1 MDHEN, CDR2 SYDVKM. The V gene lost 3 bases and the J gene lost 4 bases, with 18 bases spanning the gap. The CDR3 loop spans 16 amino acids. CDR3 nucleotide sequence: TGTGCCAGCAGTTTTACGGTCACGGGGTCGGGCTATGGCTACACCTTC. Protein: CASSFTVTGSGYGYTF.

CDR3 in amino acids: CASGVPYEQYF. CDR3 DNA: TGTGCCAGCGGCGTACCCTACGAGCAGTACTTC. The rearrangement links TRBV6-2 or TRBV6-3 to TRBJ2-7; D unresolved. Trimming removed 8 bases from V and 2 bases from J, with 7 bases in between. Germline V gene lookup returns CDR1 MNHEY and CDR2 SVGEGT. The CDR3 length is 11 residues.

Worth noting for this clonotype: A read error may be the cause here, since a much bigger clone is one base away. The chain carries TRBV14 and TRBJ2-1; perhaps TRBD2 as D (5 bases). CDR1 is SGHDN, CDR2 FVKESK, per germline. The CDR3 consists of 16 residues. Trimming shortened V by 1 base and J by 3 bases, and 13 bases separated the two germline ends. The CDR3 loop reads CASSQGGPGIYNEQFF. The CDR3 bases are TGTGCCAGCAGCCAAGGAGGGCCGGGAATCTACAATGAGCAGTTCTTC. Variable domain in full (rest from reference TRBV14 and TRBJ2-1): EAGVTQFPSHSVIEKGQTVTLRCDPISGHDNLYWYRRVMGKEIKFLLHFVKESKQDESGMPNNRFLAERTGGTYSTLKVQPAELEDSGVYFCASSQGGPGIYNEQFFGPGTRLTVL.